This T cell receptor (beta chain) comes out of a study of beta chain features in type 1 diabetes. Study results and limitations: Type 1 diabetes patients had moderately but significantly shorter TCRB CDR3s in all four CD4+ subsets.

Points on this clone: Antigen: not known.

Expressed TCRB transcripts were sequenced because the isolated RNA had all been reverse transcribed beforehand. The repertoire was sequenced with immunoSEQ multiplex PCR; TCRdb's copy has only in-frame clones and lacks some. The table shows more than 25,000 clones, with roughly three fifths occurring only once. Germline-derived CDR1 and CDR2 are KGHSH and LQKENI. Trimming took 4 bases from V and 1 from J, leaving 13 bases between them. This CDR3 has 15 amino acids. Naive, central memory, regulatory and stem cell-like memory cells within the CD4+ compartment were sorted using CD45RO/CCR7/CD25/CD127/CD95/CD27.

What was sequenced was Tregs from blood. V gene TRBV18 combines with J gene TRBJ1-1; D possibly corresponds to TRBD1 (6 bases). The source is a woman in her late teens or twenties with type 1 diabetes. The CDR3 protein is CASSLPGAQNTEAFF. In nucleotides, the CDR3 is TGTGCCAGCTCACTACCAGGGGCCCAGAACACTGAAGCTTTCTTT.